Each of the 12 T cell receptor beta chains below was sequenced from the same sample in a study of CD8+CD57+ T cells in acquired aplastic anemia. Both TCR beta VDJ combination and CDR3 sequence profiling were carried out. Genomic DNA was the template for this profiling. A single record per CDR3 protein comes from TCRdb applying MiXCR to the reads. In the table there are under 200,000 distinct CDR3 sequences, around half of which are singletons. Before being chosen for sequencing, patients had shown CD8+CD57+ cell expansion by flow cytometry. The sample taken for sequencing was sorted CD4+, CD8+, or CD8+CD57+ T cells (not recorded which) from PBMCs. Receptors were obtained from a human donor with aplastic anemia.

The gene calls are TRBV24-1 and TRBJ2-1, with D maybe TRBD2 (6 bases). Trimming left V 3 bases short and J 6 bases short, with 11 bases between. Germline V CDR1 and CDR2: KGHDR, SFDVKD. CDR3 length equals 14 residues. The CDR3 DNA is TGTGCCACCAGTGATCCCCGGGGGTCCAATGAGCAGTTCTTC. Its translation is CATSDPRGSNEQFF.

The rearrangement links TRBV7-2 to TRBJ1-1; D remains ambiguous. V dropped 2 bases and J dropped 0 bases, with 7 bases sitting between them. CDR1 is SGHTA and CDR2 is FQGNSA in the germline V gene. The CDR3 sequence is 14 residues long. The CDR3 here is CASSLTQMNTEAFF. CDR3 coding DNA: TGTGCCAGCAGCTTAACGCAAATGAACACTGAAGCTTTCTTT.

This chain's CDR3 is CSAAGDSFVTF. The CDR3 nucleotides read TGCAGCGCTGCGGGCGACAGCTTCGTCACCTTC. This rearrangement joins TRBV29-1 to TRBJ1-2; tentative D call: TRBD1 (5 bases). CDR3 size: 11 residues. The V gene lost 7 bases and the J gene lost 13 bases, with 19 bases spanning the gap. Germline-derived CDR1 and CDR2 are SQVTM and ANQGSEA. Complete variable domain (other parts from reference TRBV29-1 and TRBJ1-2): SAVISQKPSRDICQRGTSLTIQCQVDSQVTMMFWYRQQPGQSLTLIATANQGSEATYESGFVIDKFPISRPNLTFSTLTVSNMSPEDSSIYLCSAAGDSFVTFGSGTRLTVV.

This clonotype has at least ten counts. For the CDR3, the DNA is TGTGCCAGCAGCAGCCCGGGGACGAAAGCTAACTATGGCTACACCTTC. Protein: CASSSPGTKANYGYTF. The chain employs TRBV4-2 and TRBJ1-2, with a possible D match to TRBD1 (5 bases). V lost 5 bases and J lost 0, with 16 bases in between. The CDR3 consists of 16 residues. The germline V gene has CDR1 LGHNA and CDR2 YNFKEQ.

This chain links TRBV12-3 or TRBV12-4 with TRBJ1-2; D is possibly TRBD1 (5 bases). The CDR3 is 14 residues long. Trimming left V 3 bases short and J 4 bases short, with 12 bases between. CDR3 DNA sequence: TGTGCCAGCAGTTTGTCCGGGGGAGGCTATGGCTACACCTTC. This encodes CASSLSGGGYGYTF.

The sample holds many counts of this clonotype. CDR3 sequence reads: CASSPSWQGSDEQFF. The DNA for the CDR3 is TGTGCCAGCAGCCCCAGTTGGCAGGGTAGCGATGAGCAGTTCTTC. The chain links TRBV6-5 to TRBJ2-1; either TRBD1 or TRBD2 may fit D (5 bases each). This CDR3 contains 15 residues. Trimming took off 6 bases at V and 8 bases at J, with 20 bases between the two ends. In germline, CDR1 is MNHEY, CDR2 SVGAGI.

The chain is built from TRBV7-9 and TRBJ1-6; perhaps TRBD1 as D (6 bases). V shed 5 bases and J shed 5 bases, with 13 bases lying between them. In germline, CDR1 is SEHNR, CDR2 FQNEAQ (reference sequence). There are 15 residues in the CDR3. DNA of the CDR3: TGTGCCAGCAGCGAGACAGGAGGGAATAATTCACCCCTCCACTTT. It encodes CASSETGGNNSPLHF. Full variable domain (outside the CDR3, taken from reference TRBV7-9 and TRBJ1-6): DTGVSQNPRHKITKRGQNVTFRCDPISEHNRLYWYRQTLGQGPEFLTYFQNEAQLEKSRLLSDRFSAERPKGSFSTLEIQRTEQGDSAMYLCASSETGGNNSPLHFGNGTRLTVT.

This clonotype ranks as medium-sized. The chain employs TRBV2 and TRBJ1-1; D unresolved. The CDR3 covers 12 residues. Between the trimmed V and J ends, which lost 4 bases and 8 bases, there was a span of 11 bases. From germline, CDR1 is SNHLY and CDR2 FYNNEI. CDR3 protein: CASSVSGREAFF. Written as DNA, the CDR3 is TGTGCCAGCAGTGTTTCAGGCAGGGAAGCTTTCTTT.

The rearrangement joins TRBV2 to TRBJ1-6, with D perhaps matching TRBD1 (5 bases). The CDR3 is 15 residues long. The V gene's germline CDR1 is SNHLY and CDR2 FYNNEI. Trimming removed 9 bases at V and 7 bases at J, with 19 bases between. The CDR3 loop is CASRTWGRENSPLHF. DNA of the CDR3: TGTGCCAGTAGGACCTGGGGCAGGGAGAATTCACCCCTCCACTTT.

A remark on this clonotype: A read error is possible here, since a much larger clone lies one base away. The CDR3 end shows no conserved phenylalanine or tryptophan, and so a read error is likely. The chain joins TRBV14 to TRBJ2-5, with D maybe TRBD1 (6 bases). Germline CDR1 reads SGHDN; CDR2 reads FVKESK. The CDR3 sequence is 13 residues long. CDR3: CAGSAGTIVTQYL. The CDR3 bases are TGTGCCGGCAGCGCCGGGACAATCGTAACCCAGTACCTC.

The chain has TRBV18 and TRBJ1-2, with 7 bases lining up with TRBD1. Germline values: CDR1 KGHSH, CDR2 LQKENI. The V and J ends lost 0 bases and 8 bases, in that order; junction bases with no gene match: 6. The CDR3 spans 14 residues. DNA for the CDR3: TGTGCCAGCTCACCACCAGGGGGCGGGGACGGCTACACCTTC. Its protein is CASSPPGGGDGYTF.

Notes on this clonotype: This may be a read error, as it is one base from a much larger clone. For the CDR3, the DNA is TGTGCCAGCAGCCCAGGGACTCGGGGCACTGAAGCTTTCTTT. As protein: CASSPGTRGTEAFF. The genes are TRBV3-1 and TRBJ1-1; D is perhaps TRBD1 (5 bases). Germline V gene lookup returns CDR1 LGHDT and CDR2 YNNKEL (reference sequence). The V and J ends lost 4 bases and 4 bases respectively, with 13 bases between them. This CDR3 has 14 residues.